This TCR beta chain was obtained from a study of T cell responses to AZD1222 COVID-19 vaccine. Findings of the study overall: Among AZD1222 vaccinees, only 5 to 7 were seropositive at baseline. Clonal diversity may have been underestimated in mostly white British donors. The peak T cell response came first, and repertoires were sampled only after it. Spike-specific TCR depth and breadth grew after two AZD1222 doses.

Of note for this clone: Its antigen remains unidentified.

This CDR3 comprises 16 residues. V gave up 0 bases and J gave up 3 bases; unmatched junction bases: 5. Looked up from germline, CDR1 is MNHNY and CDR2 is SVGAGI (reference sequence). Clones were sequenced by immunoSEQ multiplex PCR, and TCRdb holds only the in-frame ones, with some missing. The profile shows some 180,000 clones, around nine tenths of them singletons. The V gene is TRBV6-6, the J gene TRBJ1-3; 7 positions agree with TRBD1. This material consisted of peripheral blood, taken 28 days after the second dose of the MenACWY control vaccine. The sequence came from an adult who received the MenACWY meningococcal vaccine as a control. This CDR3 is CASSYSTGSFGNTIYF. The CDR3 DNA sequence: TGTGCCAGCAGTTACTCGACAGGGTCTTTTGGAAACACCATATATTTT.